These 13 T cell receptor beta chains were all obtained from the same sample, sequenced in a study of cytomegalovirus exposure and HLA in healthy donors. Measured with immunoSEQ multiplex PCR; TCRdb has only the in-frame clones, and not every one. Among 200,000 or so clones listed, roughly 84% were seen once. The sample was PBMCs. These receptors were collected from a woman in her twenties or thirties in good health and CMV-seropositive.

The rearrangement uses TRBV7-6 and TRBJ1-5; D is ambiguous. V shed 3 bases and J shed 3 bases, with 3 bases lying between them. Germline V gene lookup returns CDR1 SGHVS and CDR2 FNYEAQ. CDR3 length equals 12 residues. This CDR3 is CASSFLNQPQHF. The CDR3 nucleotides are TGTGCCAGCAGCTTCCTCAATCAGCCCCAGCATTTT. Together with reference TRBV7-6 and TRBJ1-5, the CDR3 gives the full variable domain: GAGVSQSPRYKVTKRGQDVALRCDPISGHVSLYWYRQALGQGPEFLTYFNYEAQQDKSGLPNDRFSAERPEGSISTLTIQRTEQRDSAMYRCASSFLNQPQHFGDGTRLSIL.

The rearrangement uses TRBV27 and TRBJ1-1; D is uncertain. Germline values: CDR1 MNHEY, CDR2 SMNVEV (reference sequence). The CDR3 has 17 residues. Trimming left V 2 bases short and J 5 bases short, with 21 bases between. The CDR3 protein is CASSLVRGVSRGTEAFF. As DNA, the CDR3 is TGTGCCAGCAGTTTAGTTCGTGGGGTGAGCCGCGGGACTGAAGCTTTCTTT.

The chain carries TRBV5-1 and TRBJ1-1, with no clear D. V lost 4 bases and J 0 bases, leaving 10 bases between the germline ends. From germline, CDR1 is SGHRS and CDR2 YFSETQ. There are 14 residues in the CDR3. The CDR3 is CASSPLGMNTEAFF. CDR3 DNA: TGCGCCAGCAGCCCCCTAGGAATGAACACTGAAGCTTTCTTT.

The genes are TRBV6-5 and TRBJ2-1; D perhaps matches TRBD2 (6 bases). Germline CDR1 is MNHEY and CDR2 is SVGAGI. Trimming stripped 5 bases from V and 9 bases from J, with 17 bases between. This CDR3 spans 14 amino acids. In DNA, the CDR3 is TGTGCCAGCAGTCCCGCTGGGCGGGGCAGTGAGCAGTTCTTC. Its protein product is CASSPAGRGSEQFF.

V usage is TRBV5-4 and J usage is TRBJ2-6; 11 bases are a match to TRBD2. Germline loops: CDR1 SGHNT, CDR2 YYREEE (reference sequence). The J segment lost 3 bases and the V segment lost 0 bases, leaving 5 bases of the junction unmatched. CDR3 length: 18 residues. The CDR3 region is CASSLGLAGKGGANVLTF. DNA for the CDR3: TGTGCCAGCAGCTTGGGACTAGCGGGAAAAGGTGGGGCCAACGTCCTGACTTTC. The complete variable domain, with remaining parts taken from reference TRBV5-4 and TRBJ2-6, reads ETGVTQSPTHLIKTRGQQVTLRCSSQSGHNTVSWYQQALGQGPQFIFQYYREEENGRGNFPPRFSGLQFPNYSSELNVNALELDDSALYLCASSLGLAGKGGANVLTFGAGSRLTVL.

The CDR3 DNA is TGCGCCAGCAGCTTGGGTGGACTAGCGGGAAGTATGGGACCCGGGGAGCTGTTTTTT. Its translation: CASSLGGLAGSMGPGELFF. The chain carries TRBV5-1 and TRBJ2-2; 12 nucleotides match TRBD2. The CDR3 extends over 19 amino acids. CDR1 is SGHRS, CDR2 YFSETQ, per germline. Germline trimming cut 0 bases from V and 6 bases from J; bases unmatched to any gene: 12. Complete variable domain (other parts from reference TRBV5-1 and TRBJ2-2): KAGVTQTPRYLIKTRGQQVTLSCSPISGHRSVSWYQQTPGQGLQFLFEYFSETQRNKGNFPGRFSGRQFSNSRSEMNVSTLELGDSALYLCASSLGGLAGSMGPGELFFGEGSRLTVL.

This chain joins TRBV30 and TRBJ1-4; unclear D gene. The CDR3 extends over 14 amino acids. The V end was cut by 5 bases, the J end by 1 base, with 11 bases between. Germline V gives CDR1 GTSNPN, CDR2 SVGIG (reference sequence). CDR3 sequence reads: CAWDGGLTNEKLFF. The CDR3, as DNA: TGTGCCTGGGACGGCGGCTTAACTAATGAAAAACTGTTTTTT.

The chain employs TRBV5-4 and TRBJ2-1, with 9 bases lining up with TRBD1. Unmatched junction bases numbered 11, after V lost 4 bases and J lost 9 bases. The CDR3 covers 15 residues. Germline assignment: CDR1 SGHNT and CDR2 YYREEE (reference sequence). CDR3 DNA sequence: TGTGCCAGCAGCCCCCCCGGACAGGGGTTGGGTGAGCAGTTCTTC. Its translation: CASSPPGQGLGEQFF.

This chain uses TRBV2 with TRBJ2-3, with 9 bases lining up with TRBD1. Germline loops: CDR1 SNHLY, CDR2 FYNNEI. The CDR3 totals 14 residues. After removal of 8 bases from V and 4 bases from J, the junction contained 7 bases not matched to a gene. The DNA for the CDR3 is TGTGCCAGCGGAGGGACAGGGAATCCAGATACGCAGTATTTT. It is translated as CASGGTGNPDTQYF. Full variable domain (remainder filled in from reference TRBV2 and TRBJ2-3): EPEVTQTPSHQVTQMGQEVILRCVPISNHLYFYWYRQILGQKVEFLVSFYNNEISEKSEIFDDQFSVERPDGSNFTLKIRSTKLEDSAMYFCASGGTGNPDTQYFGPGTRLTVL.

V is TRBV5-1 and J is TRBJ2-7, with D tentatively TRBD1 (5 bases). The germline V and J ends were trimmed by 2 bases and 3 bases, with 6 bases remaining between them. CDR1 SGHRS and CDR2 YFSETQ come from the germline V gene. The CDR3 spans 12 residues. CDR3 loop: CASSFQGYEQYF. CDR3 nucleotides: TGCGCCAGCAGCTTCCAGGGCTACGAGCAGTACTTC. Drawing the rest from reference TRBV5-1 and TRBJ2-7, the complete variable domain is KAGVTQTPRYLIKTRGQQVTLSCSPISGHRSVSWYQQTPGQGLQFLFEYFSETQRNKGNFPGRFSGRQFSNSRSEMNVSTLELGDSALYLCASSFQGYEQYFGPGTRLTVT.

The V and J genes are TRBV5-1 and TRBJ1-2, with unresolved D. Germline V CDR1 and CDR2: SGHRS, YFSETQ. The CDR3 spans 14 residues. Trimming removed 2 bases from V and 6 bases from J, with 14 bases in between. The CDR3 sequence is CASSFNVIEDGYTF. The CDR3 coding sequence is TGCGCCAGCAGCTTTAACGTCATTGAGGATGGCTACACCTTC.

The V call is TRBV6-1, the J call TRBJ1-2; D is uncertain. V was pared by 2 bases and J by 4 bases, with 11 bases between. Germline CDR1 is MNHNS and CDR2 is SASEGT. This CDR3 spans 14 amino acids. The CDR3 protein is CASSELSGSYGYTF. In DNA form, the CDR3 reads TGTGCCAGCAGTGAACTCAGCGGATCCTATGGCTACACCTTC.

This clone has at least ten counts. V is TRBV4-2 and J is TRBJ2-5; 10 nucleotides align to TRBD2. V gave up 1 base and J gave up 2 bases; unmatched junction bases: 7. The CDR3 covers 17 residues. The germline gives CDR1 LGHNA, CDR2 YNFKEQ. The CDR3 DNA is TGTGCCAGCAGCCAAGGGTTTGGTAGCGGGAGGCAAGAGACCCAGTACTTC. This sequence encodes CASSQGFGSGRQETQYF.